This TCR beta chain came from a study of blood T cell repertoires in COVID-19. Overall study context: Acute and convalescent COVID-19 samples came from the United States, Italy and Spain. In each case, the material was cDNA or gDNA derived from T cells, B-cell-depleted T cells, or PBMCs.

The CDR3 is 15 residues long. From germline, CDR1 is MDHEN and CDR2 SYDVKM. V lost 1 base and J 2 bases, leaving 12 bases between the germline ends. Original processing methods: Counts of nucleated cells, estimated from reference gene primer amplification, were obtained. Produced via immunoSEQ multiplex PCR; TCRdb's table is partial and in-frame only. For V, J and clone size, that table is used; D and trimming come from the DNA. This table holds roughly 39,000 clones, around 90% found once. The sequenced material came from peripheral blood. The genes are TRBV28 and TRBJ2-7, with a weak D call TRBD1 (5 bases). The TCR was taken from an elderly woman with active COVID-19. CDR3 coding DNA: TGTGCCAGCAGTTTATATGGCGGCAGGGCCTACGAGCAGTACTTC. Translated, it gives CASSLYGGRAYEQYF.